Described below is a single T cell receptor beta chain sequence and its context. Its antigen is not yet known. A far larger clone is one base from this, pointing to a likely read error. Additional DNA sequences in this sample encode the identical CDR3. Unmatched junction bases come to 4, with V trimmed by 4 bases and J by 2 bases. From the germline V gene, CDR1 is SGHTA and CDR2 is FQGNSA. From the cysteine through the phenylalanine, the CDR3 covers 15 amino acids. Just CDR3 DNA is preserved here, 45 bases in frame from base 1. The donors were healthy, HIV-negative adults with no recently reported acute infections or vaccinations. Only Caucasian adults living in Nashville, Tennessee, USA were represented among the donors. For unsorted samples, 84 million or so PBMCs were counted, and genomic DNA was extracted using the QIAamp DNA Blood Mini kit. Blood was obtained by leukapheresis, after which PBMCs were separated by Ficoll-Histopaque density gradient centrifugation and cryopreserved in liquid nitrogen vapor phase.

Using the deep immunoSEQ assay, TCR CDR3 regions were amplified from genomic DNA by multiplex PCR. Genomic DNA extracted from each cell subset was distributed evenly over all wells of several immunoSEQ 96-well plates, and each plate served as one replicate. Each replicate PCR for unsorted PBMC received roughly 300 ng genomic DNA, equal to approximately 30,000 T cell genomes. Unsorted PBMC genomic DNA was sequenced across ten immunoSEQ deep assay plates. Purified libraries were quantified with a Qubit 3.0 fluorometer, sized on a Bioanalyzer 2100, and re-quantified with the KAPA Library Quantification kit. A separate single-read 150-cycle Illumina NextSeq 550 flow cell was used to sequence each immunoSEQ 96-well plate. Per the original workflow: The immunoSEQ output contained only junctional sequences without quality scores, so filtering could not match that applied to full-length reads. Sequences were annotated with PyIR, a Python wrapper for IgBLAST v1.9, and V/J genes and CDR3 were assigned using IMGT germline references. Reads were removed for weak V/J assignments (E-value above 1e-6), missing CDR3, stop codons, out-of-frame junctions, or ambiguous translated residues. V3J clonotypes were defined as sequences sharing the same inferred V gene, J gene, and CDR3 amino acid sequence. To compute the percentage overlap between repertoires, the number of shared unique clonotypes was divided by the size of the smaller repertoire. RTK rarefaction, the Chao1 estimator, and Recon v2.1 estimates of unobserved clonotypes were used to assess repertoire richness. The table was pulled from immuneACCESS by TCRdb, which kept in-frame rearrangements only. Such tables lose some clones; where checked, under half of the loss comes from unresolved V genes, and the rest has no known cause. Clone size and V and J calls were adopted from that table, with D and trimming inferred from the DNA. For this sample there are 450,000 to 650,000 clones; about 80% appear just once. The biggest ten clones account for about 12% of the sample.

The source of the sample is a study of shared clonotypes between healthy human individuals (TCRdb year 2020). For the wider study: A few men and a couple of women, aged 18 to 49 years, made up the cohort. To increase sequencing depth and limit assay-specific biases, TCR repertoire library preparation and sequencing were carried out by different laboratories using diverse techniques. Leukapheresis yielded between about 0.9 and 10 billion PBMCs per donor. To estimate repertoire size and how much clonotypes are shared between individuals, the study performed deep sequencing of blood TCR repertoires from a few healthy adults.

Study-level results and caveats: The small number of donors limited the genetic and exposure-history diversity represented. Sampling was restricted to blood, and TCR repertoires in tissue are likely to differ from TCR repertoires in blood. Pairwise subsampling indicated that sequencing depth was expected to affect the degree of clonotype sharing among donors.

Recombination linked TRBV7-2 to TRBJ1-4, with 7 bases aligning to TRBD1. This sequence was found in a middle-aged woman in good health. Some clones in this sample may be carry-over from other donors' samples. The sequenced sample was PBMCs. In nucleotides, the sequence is TGTGCCAGCAGCTCAGGGGGGGAGACTAATGAAAAACTGTTTTTT. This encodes CASSSGGETNEKLFF.